This paragraph reports one T cell receptor beta chain. This clonotype has more than one count but fewer than ten. Its cognate antigen has yet to be identified. No base quality information exists; no much larger clone differs at one position. The germline V gene (reference sequence) provides CDR1 MNHEY and CDR2 SMNVEV. Trimming takes 5 bases from V and 2 bases from J, and the germline ends sit 14 bases apart. The CDR3 covers 15 residues, taking in both the cysteine and the phenylalanine. This entry keeps only the CDR3 DNA: 45 bases, framed from base 1. The sample belongs to a study of human T cells and chemical hapten exposure (dated by TCRdb to about 2021). Looking at the study overall: Libraries were pooled for sequencing, and variation in per-sample TCR yields was attributed mainly to small differences in library volumes within the pool. This study followed changes in the peripheral blood TCR repertoire in vivo during primary and secondary sensitization of alopecia patients to the hapten diphenylcyclopropenone (DPC). From each blood RNA sample, both TCR alpha and TCR beta chains were sequenced. Here is what the overall study found, with its caveats: After repeated subsampling, the strength of the expansion versus patch-test correlation and the threshold at which it became significant changed. DPC sensitization did not change the number of TCRs with a frequency above 1 in 1000, and there was no evidence of changes in global repertoire structure.

Libraries came from 5' RACE. Instrument on record: Illumina MiSeq. During library preparation, unique molecular identifiers were attached to individual cDNA molecules so that TCRs could be counted in a quantitative, reproducible way. For the original study's pipeline: Samples had a median of about 96,000 TCRs, with a range from about 23,224 to 750,000. The Decombinator software suite was used to annotate the V, J and CDR3 of the TCR reads. Every sample was subsampled to the same number of TCRs (28,000) for the PS versus PT1 abundance plots. TCRs were defined as expanded if absent before sensitization and observed at least eight times at the 2-week time point. TCRdb reprocessing: public reads trimmed at Q25 with fastp, clones called with MiXCR, in-frame beta chains kept. Entries that share a CDR3 protein sequence are merged under the most common genes and DNA. It is TCRdb's table, rather than the study itself, that gives the V and J calls and clone size. The sample table contains roughly 81,000 distinct CDR3 sequences; only one count was recorded for approximately 15% of them. Together, the top ten hold 6.8% of the sample.

Total RNA was isolated from unfractionated whole blood collected in Tempus Blood RNA tubes. Four or five healthy volunteers acted as controls for TCR sequencing and had blood drawn at day 0, 2 weeks and 6 weeks. The TCR originated in a female donor in good health. The V and J genes are TRBV27 and TRBJ2-3; the D region may be TRBD1 or TRBD2, each matching 7 bases equally. The nucleotides read TGTGCCAGCAGTCCAACAGGGGACTACACAGATACGCAGTATTTT. It translates to CASSPTGDYTDTQYF.